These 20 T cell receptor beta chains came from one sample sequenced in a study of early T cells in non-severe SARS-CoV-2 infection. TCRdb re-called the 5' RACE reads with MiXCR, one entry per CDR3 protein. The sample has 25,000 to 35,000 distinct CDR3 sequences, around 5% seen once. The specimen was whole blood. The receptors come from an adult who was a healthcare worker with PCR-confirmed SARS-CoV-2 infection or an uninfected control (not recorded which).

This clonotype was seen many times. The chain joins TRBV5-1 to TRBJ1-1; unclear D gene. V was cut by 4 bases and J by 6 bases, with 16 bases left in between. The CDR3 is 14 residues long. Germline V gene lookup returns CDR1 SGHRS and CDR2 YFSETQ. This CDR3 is CASSLDTGSAEAFF. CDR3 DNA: TGCGCCAGCAGCCTCGACACGGGGTCGGCTGAAGCTTTCTTT.

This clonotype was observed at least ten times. This CDR3 reads CASSTTPLTSGTIEQFF. In DNA, the CDR3 is TGTGCCAGCAGCACGACTCCCCTGACTAGCGGTACGATTGAGCAGTTCTTC. The V gene is TRBV11-2, the J gene TRBJ2-1; 9 bases align to TRBD2. The CDR3 sequence is 17 residues long. V trimming: 5 bases; J trimming: 9 bases; junction bases outside the gene matches: 17. Germline values: CDR1 SGHAT, CDR2 FQNNGV.

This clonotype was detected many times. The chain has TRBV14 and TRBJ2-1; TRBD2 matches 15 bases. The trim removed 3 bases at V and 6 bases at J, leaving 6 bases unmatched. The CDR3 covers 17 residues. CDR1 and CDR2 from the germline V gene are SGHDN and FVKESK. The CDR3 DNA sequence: TGTGCCAGCAGCCACCTTGGACTAGCGGGAGGGGGCAATGAGCAGTTCTTC. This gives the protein CASSHLGLAGGGNEQFF.

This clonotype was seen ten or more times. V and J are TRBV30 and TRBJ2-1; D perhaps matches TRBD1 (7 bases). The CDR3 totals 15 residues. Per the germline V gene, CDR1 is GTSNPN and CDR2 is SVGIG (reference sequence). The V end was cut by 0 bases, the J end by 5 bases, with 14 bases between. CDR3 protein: CAWSVITGEDNEQFF. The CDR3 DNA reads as TGTGCCTGGAGTGTAATAACAGGGGAGGACAATGAGCAGTTCTTC.

The CDR3 loop reads CASCPLREGSYNEQFF. The CDR3 DNA follows: TGTGCCAGCTGTCCCTTGAGGGAAGGCTCCTACAATGAGCAGTTCTTC. This chain joins TRBV6-6 and TRBJ2-1; the D gene is possibly TRBD2 (5 bases). With 8 bases removed from V and 0 bases from J, the gap between germline ends came to 17 bases. Per germline, CDR1 MNHNY and CDR2 SVGAGI (reference sequence). This CDR3 is 16 amino acids long.

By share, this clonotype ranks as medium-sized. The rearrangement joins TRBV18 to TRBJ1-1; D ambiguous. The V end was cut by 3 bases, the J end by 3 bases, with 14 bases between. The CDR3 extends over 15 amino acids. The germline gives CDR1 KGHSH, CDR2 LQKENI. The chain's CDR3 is CASSPARGSHTEAFF. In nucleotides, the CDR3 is TGTGCCAGCTCACCGGCCCGAGGGTCTCACACTGAAGCTTTCTTT.

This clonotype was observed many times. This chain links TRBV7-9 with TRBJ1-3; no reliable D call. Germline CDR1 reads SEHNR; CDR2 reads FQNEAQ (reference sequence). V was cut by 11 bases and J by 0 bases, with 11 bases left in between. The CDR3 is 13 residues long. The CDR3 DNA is TGTGCCGGCGATCAGAGCTCTGGAAACACCATATATTTT. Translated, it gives CAGDQSSGNTIYF.

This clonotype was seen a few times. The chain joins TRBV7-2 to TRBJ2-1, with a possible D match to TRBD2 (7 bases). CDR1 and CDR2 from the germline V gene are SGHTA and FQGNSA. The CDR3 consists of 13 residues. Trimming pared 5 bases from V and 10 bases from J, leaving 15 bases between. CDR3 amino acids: CASSQKGGREQFF. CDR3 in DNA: TGTGCCAGCAGCCAAAAGGGGGGGCGGGAGCAGTTCTTC. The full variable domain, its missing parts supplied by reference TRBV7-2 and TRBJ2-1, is GAGVSQSPSNKVTEKGKDVELRCDPISGHTALYWYRQSLGQGLEFLIYFQGNSAPDKSGLPSDRFSAERTGGSVSTLTIQRTQQEDSAVYLCASSQKGGREQFFGPGTRLTVL.

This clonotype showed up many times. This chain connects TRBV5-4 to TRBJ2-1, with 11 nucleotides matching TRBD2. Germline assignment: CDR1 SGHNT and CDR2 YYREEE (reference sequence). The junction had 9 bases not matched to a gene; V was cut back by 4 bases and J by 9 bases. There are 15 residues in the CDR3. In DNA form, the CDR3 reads TGTGCCAGCAGCCCGCGAGTAGCGGGAGGGGCTGAGCAGTTCTTC. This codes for CASSPRVAGGAEQFF.

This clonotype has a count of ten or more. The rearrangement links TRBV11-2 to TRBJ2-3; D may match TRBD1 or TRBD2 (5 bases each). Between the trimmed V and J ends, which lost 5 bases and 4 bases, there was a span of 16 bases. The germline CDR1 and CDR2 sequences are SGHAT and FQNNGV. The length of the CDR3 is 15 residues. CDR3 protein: CASSLTRGRADTQYF. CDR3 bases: TGTGCCAGCAGCCTCACGAGGGGCCGTGCAGATACGCAGTATTTT.

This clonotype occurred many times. The CDR3 DNA sequence: TGTGCCATCAGCGCGCCGGGACACCTTAGCAATCAGCCCCAGCATTTT. It specifies CAISAPGHLSNQPQHF. The chain recombines TRBV10-3 with TRBJ1-5; D may be TRBD1 (6 bases). V was shortened by 6 bases and J by 0 bases, with 15 bases between the two germline ends. The CDR3 covers 16 residues. The V gene's germline CDR1 is ENHRY and CDR2 SYGVKD.

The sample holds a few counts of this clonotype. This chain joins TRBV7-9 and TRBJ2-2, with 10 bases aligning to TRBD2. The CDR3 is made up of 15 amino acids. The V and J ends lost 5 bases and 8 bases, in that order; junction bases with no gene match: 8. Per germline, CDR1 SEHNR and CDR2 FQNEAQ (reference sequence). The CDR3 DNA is TGTGCCAGCAGCCCTCCCCTAGCGGGAGTGGGGGAGCTGTTTTTT. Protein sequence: CASSPPLAGVGELFF.

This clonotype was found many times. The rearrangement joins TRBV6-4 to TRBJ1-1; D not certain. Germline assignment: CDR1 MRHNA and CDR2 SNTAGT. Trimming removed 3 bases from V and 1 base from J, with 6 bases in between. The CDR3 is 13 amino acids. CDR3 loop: CASSEGGNTEAFF. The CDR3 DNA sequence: TGTGCCAGCAGTGAAGGAGGGAACACTGAAGCTTTCTTT.

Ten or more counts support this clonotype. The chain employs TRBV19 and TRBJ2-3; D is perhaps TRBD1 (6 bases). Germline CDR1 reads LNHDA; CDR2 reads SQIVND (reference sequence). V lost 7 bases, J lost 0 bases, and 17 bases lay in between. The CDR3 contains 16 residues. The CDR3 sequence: CASNRRGTVSTDTQYF. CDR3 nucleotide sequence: TGTGCCAGTAATCGAAGGGGGACGGTTAGCACAGATACGCAGTATTTT.

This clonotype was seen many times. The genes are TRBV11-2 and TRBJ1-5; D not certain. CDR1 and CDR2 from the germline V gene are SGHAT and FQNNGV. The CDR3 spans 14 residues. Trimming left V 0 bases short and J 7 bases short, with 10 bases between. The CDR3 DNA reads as TGTGCCAGCAGCTTAGACGGGATCGGGCAGCCCCAGCATTTT. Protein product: CASSLDGIGQPQHF. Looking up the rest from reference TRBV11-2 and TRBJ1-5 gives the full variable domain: EAGVAQSPRYKIIEKRQSVAFWCNPISGHATLYWYQQILGQGPKLLIQFQNNGVVDDSQLPKDRFSAERLKGVDSTLKIQPAKLEDSAVYLCASSLDGIGQPQHFGDGTRLSIL.

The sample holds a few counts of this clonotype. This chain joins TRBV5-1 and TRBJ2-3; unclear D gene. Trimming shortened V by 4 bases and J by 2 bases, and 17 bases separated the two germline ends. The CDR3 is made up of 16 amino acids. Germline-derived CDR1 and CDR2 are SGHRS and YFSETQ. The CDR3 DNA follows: TGCGCCAGCAGCCCAGCCCGGCTGACGAACACAGATACGCAGTATTTT. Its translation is CASSPARLTNTDTQYF.

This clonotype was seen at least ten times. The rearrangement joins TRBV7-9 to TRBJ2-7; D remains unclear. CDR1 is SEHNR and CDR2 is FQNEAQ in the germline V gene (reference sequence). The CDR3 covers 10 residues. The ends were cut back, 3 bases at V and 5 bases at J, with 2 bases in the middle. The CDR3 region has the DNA TGTGCCAGCAGCTTCGACGAGCAGTACTTC. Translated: CASSFDEQYF.

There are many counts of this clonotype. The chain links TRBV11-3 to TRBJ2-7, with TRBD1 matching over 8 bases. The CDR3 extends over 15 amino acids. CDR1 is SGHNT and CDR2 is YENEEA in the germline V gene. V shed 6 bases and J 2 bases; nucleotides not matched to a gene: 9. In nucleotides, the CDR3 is TGTGCCAGCAGAAACCGGGACAGGACCCCCTACGAGCAGTACTTC. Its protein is CASRNRDRTPYEQYF.

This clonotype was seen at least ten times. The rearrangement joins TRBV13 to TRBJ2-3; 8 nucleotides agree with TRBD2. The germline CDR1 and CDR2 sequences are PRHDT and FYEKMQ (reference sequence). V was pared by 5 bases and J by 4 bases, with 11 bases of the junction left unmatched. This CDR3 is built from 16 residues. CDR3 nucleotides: TGTGCCAGCAGCCTCGGCCGGGAGGGCCCTCCAGATACGCAGTATTTT. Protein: CASSLGREGPPDTQYF.

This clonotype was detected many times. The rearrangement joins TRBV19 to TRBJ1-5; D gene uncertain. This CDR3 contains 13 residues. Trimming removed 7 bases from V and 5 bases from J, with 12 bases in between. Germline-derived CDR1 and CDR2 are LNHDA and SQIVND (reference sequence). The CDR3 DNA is TGTGCCAGTACGACGGACCCCCATCAGCCCCAGCATTTT. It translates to CASTTDPHQPQHF. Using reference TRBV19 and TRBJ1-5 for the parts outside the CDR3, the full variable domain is DGGITQSPKYLFRKEGQNVTLSCEQNLNHDAMYWYRQDPGQGLRLIYYSQIVNDFQKGDIAEGYSVSREKKESFPLTVTSAQKNPTAFYLCASTTDPHQPQHFGDGTRLSIL.